The 2 T cell receptor beta chains reported below all come from one sample, sequenced in a study of OX40 agonist ivuxolimab in advanced cancers. Using immunoSEQ multiplex PCR, the repertoire was profiled, and TCRdb retains in-frame clones only, with some absent. This table has tens of thousands of clones, 80% to 95% appearing once. The sequencing here drew on CD4+ or CD8+ T cells sorted from blood, taken in a trial of the OX40 agonist ivuxolimab. The receptors come from an adult with an advanced solid tumor such as melanoma, head and neck, liver or kidney cancer.

This rearrangement joins TRBV2 to TRBJ2-5; D call uncertain. V was shortened by 7 bases and J by 4 bases, with 13 bases between the two germline ends. The CDR3 runs 13 residues. The germline V gene has CDR1 SNHLY and CDR2 FYNNEI. The CDR3 loop reads CASNGLVGETQYF. DNA for the CDR3: TGTGCCAGCAACGGTCTAGTGGGAGAGACCCAGTACTTC.

In this sample, this clone turned up a few times. The V gene is TRBV28, the J gene TRBJ1-5; D is uncertain. There are 16 residues in the CDR3. V was pared by 3 bases and J by 5 bases, with 17 bases between. Germline V CDR1 and CDR2: MDHEN, SYDVKM. The CDR3: CASSFFGVLSDQPQHF. Written as DNA, the CDR3 is TGTGCCAGCAGTTTTTTCGGGGTCTTAAGCGATCAGCCCCAGCATTTT. Full variable domain (remainder filled in from reference TRBV28 and TRBJ1-5): DVKVTQSSRYLVKRTGEKVFLECVQDMDHENMFWYRQDPGLGLRLIYFSYDVKMKEKGDIPEGYSVSREKKERFSLILESASTNQTSMYLCASSFFGVLSDQPQHFGDGTRLSIL.